What follows are 11 T cell receptor beta chains derived from one specimen sequenced in a study of blood T cells in healthy people across ages. The authors ran a second PCR of 7 to 11 cycles using a sample-barcoded 5' primer and a J-beta primer mix. MiXCR, applied by TCRdb to the 5' RACE reads, yields one record per CDR3 protein. In the table there are about 630,000 distinct CDR3 sequences, around 20% of which are singletons. Material for sequencing was blood. The receptors derive from a man aged 70 or older in good health.

This clonotype was seen more than once but under ten times. The chain recombines TRBV21-1 with TRBJ2-4; TRBD2 reflects the table's D call only, with no check against the DNA. TRBV21-1 is a recognized pseudogene. There are 15 residues in the CDR3. The DNA of the CDR3 is TGTGCCGGCAACTCGGGACTAGCGGGAGGGAACATTCAGTACTTC. Amino acids: CAGNSGLAGGNIQYF.

As for this clonotype: A much larger clone differs from this one at a single base, so this may be a read error. The chain has TRBV25-1 and TRBJ2-4, with D maybe TRBD2 (5 bases). This CDR3 comprises 14 residues. V lost 5 bases and J 4 bases, leaving 12 bases between the germline ends. Germline CDR1 is MGHDK and CDR2 is SYGVNS. The CDR3 DNA is TGTGCCAGCAGTCCCGGGATAGGGAAAAACATTCAGTACTTC. Amino acid sequence: CASSPGIGKNIQYF.

The chain recombines TRBV4-3 with TRBJ2-7, with 8 nucleotides matching TRBD1. The J segment lost 5 bases and the V segment lost 0 bases, leaving 9 bases of the junction unmatched. Per germline, CDR1 LGHNA and CDR2 YSLEER. The CDR3 runs to 16 residues. The CDR3 loop reads CASSQDLAGGKDEQYF. For the CDR3, the DNA is TGCGCCAGCAGCCAAGATTTGGCAGGGGGCAAGGACGAGCAGTACTTC.

V gene TRBV20-1 combines with J gene TRBJ2-1, with 9 positions matching TRBD1. V lost 1 base to trimming and J lost 3 bases; unmatched junction nucleotides: 4. From germline, CDR1 is DFQATT and CDR2 SNEGSKA (reference sequence). The CDR3 has 15 residues. The CDR3 here is CSARAWDRDYNEQFF. For the CDR3, the DNA is TGCAGTGCTAGAGCGTGGGACAGGGACTACAATGAGCAGTTCTTC.

This clonotype was detected ten times or more. The chain employs TRBV28 and TRBJ1-1, with D possibly matching TRBD1 (5 bases). Trimming stripped 5 bases from V and 2 bases from J, with 12 bases between. Per germline, CDR1 MDHEN and CDR2 SYDVKM. CDR3 size: 14 residues. The CDR3 sequence: CASSPAGSNTEAFF. CDR3 nucleotides: TGTGCCAGCAGTCCGGCAGGGTCCAACACTGAAGCTTTCTTT.

This chain connects TRBV28 to TRBJ2-5; D uncertain. Per the germline V gene, CDR1 is MDHEN and CDR2 is SYDVKM. V dropped 3 bases and J dropped 2 bases, with 10 bases sitting between them. This CDR3 has 14 amino acids. The CDR3 sequence is CASSFVAVQETQYF. For the CDR3, the DNA is TGTGCCAGCAGTTTTGTGGCAGTACAAGAGACCCAGTACTTC.

A note on this clonotype: Germline and junction disagree at one end, which may indicate a read error. The chain links TRBV18 to TRBJ2-5; a weak D match, TRBD2 (6 bases). Germline CDR1 is KGHSH and CDR2 is LQKENI. The CDR3 has 14 amino acids. The CDR3 nucleotides read TGTGCCAGCTCACGCCGACTAGTTGGCAATGAGCGGTTCTTC. The encoded protein is CASSRRLVGNERFF.

This clonotype has only a few counts. The rearrangement links TRBV6-2 or TRBV6-3 to TRBJ2-1, with 8 bases fitting TRBD1. From germline, CDR1 is MNHEY and CDR2 SVGEGT. After removal of 3 bases from V and 3 bases from J, the junction contained 4 bases not matched to a gene. There are 15 residues in the CDR3. The CDR3 spells CASSYGTGGYNEQFF. CDR3 DNA sequence: TGTGCCAGCAGTTATGGAACAGGGGGCTACAATGAGCAGTTCTTC.

This chain uses TRBV7-6 with TRBJ2-1, with TRBD2 matching over 8 bases. The V gene's germline CDR1 is SGHVS and CDR2 FNYEAQ. V trimming: 2 bases; J trimming: 1 base; junction bases outside the gene matches: 7. This CDR3 region has 17 residues. CDR3 amino acids: CASSLRPAGVSYNEQFF. The CDR3 DNA follows: TGTGCCAGCAGCTTACGGCCAGCGGGAGTTTCCTACAATGAGCAGTTCTTC.

The V and J genes are TRBV28 and TRBJ1-5; D possibly corresponds to TRBD1 (5 bases). V was cut by 5 bases and J by 1 base, with 18 bases left in between. The CDR3 length is 17 residues. From germline, CDR1 is MDHEN and CDR2 SYDVKM. Written as DNA, the CDR3 is TGTGCCAGCAGTCCTCCCCCCAGGGTTCGAAGCAATCAGCCCCAGCATTTT. Its translation: CASSPPPRVRSNQPQHF.

This clonotype was detected only a few times. The V and J genes are TRBV10-3 and TRBJ2-5; 9 bases align to TRBD1. Germline CDR1 reads ENHRY; CDR2 reads SYGVKD. V trimming: 6 bases; J trimming: 5 bases; junction bases outside the gene matches: 7. The CDR3 covers 14 residues. As DNA, the CDR3 is TGTGCCATCAGACAGGGACAGGGCGGGGAGACCCAGTACTTC. It codes for CAIRQGQGGETQYF.